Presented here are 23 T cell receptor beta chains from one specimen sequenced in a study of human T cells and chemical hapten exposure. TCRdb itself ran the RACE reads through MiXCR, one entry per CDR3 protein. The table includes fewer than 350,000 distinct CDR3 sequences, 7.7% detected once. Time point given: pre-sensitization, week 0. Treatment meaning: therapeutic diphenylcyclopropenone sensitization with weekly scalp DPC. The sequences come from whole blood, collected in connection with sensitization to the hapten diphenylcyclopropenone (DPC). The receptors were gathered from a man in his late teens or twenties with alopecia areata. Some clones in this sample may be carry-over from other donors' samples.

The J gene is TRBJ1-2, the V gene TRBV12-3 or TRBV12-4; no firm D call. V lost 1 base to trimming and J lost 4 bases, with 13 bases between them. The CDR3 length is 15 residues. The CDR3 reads CASSLVSGAGYGYTF. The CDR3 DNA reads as TGTGCCAGCAGTTTAGTGTCGGGCGCCGGCTATGGCTACACCTTC.

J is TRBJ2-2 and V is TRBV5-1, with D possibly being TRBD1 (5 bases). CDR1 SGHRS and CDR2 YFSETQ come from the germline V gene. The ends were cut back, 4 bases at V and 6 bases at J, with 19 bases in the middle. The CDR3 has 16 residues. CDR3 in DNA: TGCGCCAGCAGCCTAGGGCCCCTACAGGCCCCCGGGGAGCTGTTTTTT. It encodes CASSLGPLQAPGELFF.

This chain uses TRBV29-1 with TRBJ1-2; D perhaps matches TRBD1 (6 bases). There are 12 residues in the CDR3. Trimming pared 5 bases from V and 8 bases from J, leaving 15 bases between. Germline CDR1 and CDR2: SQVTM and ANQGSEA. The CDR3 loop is CSVTQGVGGYTF. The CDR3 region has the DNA TGCAGCGTTACACAGGGAGTCGGCGGCTACACCTTC.

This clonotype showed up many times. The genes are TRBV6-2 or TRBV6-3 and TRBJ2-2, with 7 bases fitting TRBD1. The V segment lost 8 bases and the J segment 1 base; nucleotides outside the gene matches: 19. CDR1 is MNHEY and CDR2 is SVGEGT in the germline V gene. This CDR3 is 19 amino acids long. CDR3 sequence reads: CASARRNAQGSVNTGELFF. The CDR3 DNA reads TGTGCCAGCGCCCGGAGAAACGCACAGGGGTCCGTGAACACCGGGGAGCTGTTTTTT.

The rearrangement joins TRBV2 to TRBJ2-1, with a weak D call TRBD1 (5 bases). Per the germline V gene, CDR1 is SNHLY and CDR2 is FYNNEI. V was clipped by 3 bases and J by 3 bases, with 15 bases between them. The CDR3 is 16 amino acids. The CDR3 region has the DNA TGTGCCAGCAGTGACCGACAGTACACACGCTACAATGAGCAGTTCTTC. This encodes CASSDRQYTRYNEQFF. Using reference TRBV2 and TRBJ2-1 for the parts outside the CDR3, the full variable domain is EPEVTQTPSHQVTQMGQEVILRCVPISNHLYFYWYRQILGQKVEFLVSFYNNEISEKSEIFDDQFSVERPDGSNFTLKIRSTKLEDSAMYFCASSDRQYTRYNEQFFGPGTRLTVL.

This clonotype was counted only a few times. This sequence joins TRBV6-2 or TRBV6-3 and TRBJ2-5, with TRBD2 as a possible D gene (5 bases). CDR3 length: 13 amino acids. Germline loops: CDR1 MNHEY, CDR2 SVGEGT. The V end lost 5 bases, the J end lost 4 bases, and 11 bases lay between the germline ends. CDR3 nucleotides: TGTGCCAGCAGTCCCACGGGGTCAGAGACCCAGTACTTC. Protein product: CASSPTGSETQYF.

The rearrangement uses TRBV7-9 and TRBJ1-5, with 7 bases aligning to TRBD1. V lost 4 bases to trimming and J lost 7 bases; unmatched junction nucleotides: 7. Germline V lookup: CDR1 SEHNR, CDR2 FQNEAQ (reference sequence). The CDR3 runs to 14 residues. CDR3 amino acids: CASSYDRVAQPQHF. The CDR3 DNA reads TGTGCCAGCAGCTACGACAGGGTCGCGCAGCCCCAGCATTTT.

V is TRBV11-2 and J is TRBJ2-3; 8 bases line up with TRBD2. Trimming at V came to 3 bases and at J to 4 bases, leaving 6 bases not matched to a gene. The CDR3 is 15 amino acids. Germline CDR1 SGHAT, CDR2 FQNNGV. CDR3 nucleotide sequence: TGTGCCAGCAGCTTTATCGGGGGGGTGCCAGATACGCAGTATTTT. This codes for CASSFIGGVPDTQYF.

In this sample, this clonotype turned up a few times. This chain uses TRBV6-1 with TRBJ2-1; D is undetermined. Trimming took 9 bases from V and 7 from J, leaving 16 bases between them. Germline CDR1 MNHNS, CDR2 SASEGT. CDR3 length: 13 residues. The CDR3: CASRPSLTNEQFF. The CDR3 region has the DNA TGTGCCAGTCGCCCGAGCCTGACTAATGAGCAGTTCTTC.

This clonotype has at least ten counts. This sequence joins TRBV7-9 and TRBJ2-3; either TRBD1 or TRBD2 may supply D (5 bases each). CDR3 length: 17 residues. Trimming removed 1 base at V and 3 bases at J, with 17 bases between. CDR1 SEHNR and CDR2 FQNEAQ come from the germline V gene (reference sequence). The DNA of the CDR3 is TGTGCCAGCAGCTTAGGGGTTTGGGACCTTGAGACAGATACGCAGTATTTT. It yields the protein CASSLGVWDLETDTQYF.

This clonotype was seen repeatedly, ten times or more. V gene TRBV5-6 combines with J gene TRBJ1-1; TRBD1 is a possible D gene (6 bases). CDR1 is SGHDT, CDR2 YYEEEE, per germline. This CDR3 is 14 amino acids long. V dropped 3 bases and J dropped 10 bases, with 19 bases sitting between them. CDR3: CASSSPTGLGLAFF. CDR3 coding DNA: TGTGCCAGCAGCTCCCCGACAGGCCTCGGTCTAGCTTTCTTT.

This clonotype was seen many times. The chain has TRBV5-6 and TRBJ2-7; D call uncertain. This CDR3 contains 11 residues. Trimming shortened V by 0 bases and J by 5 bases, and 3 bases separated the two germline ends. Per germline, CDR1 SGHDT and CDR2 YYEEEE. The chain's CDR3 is CASSLGDEQYF. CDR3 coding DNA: TGTGCCAGCAGCTTGGGGGACGAGCAGTACTTC.

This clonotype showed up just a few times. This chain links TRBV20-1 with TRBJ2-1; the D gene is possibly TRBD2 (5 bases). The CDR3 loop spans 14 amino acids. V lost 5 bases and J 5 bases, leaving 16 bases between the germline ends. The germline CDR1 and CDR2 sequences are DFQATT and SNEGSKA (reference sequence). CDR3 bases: TGCAGTGCTGAGTCGGACCCCGGGAACAATGAGCAGTTCTTC. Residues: CSAESDPGNNEQFF.

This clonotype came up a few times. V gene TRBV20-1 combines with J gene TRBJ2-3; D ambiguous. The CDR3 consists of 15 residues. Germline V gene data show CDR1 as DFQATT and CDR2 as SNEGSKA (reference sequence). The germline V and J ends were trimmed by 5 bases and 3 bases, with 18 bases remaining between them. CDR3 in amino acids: CSAPPSDRWTDTQYF. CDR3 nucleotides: TGCAGTGCTCCCCCATCGGACCGTTGGACAGATACGCAGTATTTT.

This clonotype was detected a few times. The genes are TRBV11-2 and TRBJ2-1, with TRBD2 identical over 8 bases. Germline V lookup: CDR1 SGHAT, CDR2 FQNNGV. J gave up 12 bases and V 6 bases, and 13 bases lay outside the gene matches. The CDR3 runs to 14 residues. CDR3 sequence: CASSSLRGGPMQFF. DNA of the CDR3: TGTGCCAGCAGTTCTCTTCGGGGGGGACCCATGCAGTTCTTC.

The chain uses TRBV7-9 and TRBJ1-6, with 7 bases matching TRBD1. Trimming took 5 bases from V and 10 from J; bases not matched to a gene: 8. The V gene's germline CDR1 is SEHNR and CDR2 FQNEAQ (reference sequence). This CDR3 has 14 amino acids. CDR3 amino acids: CASSQTGYYSPLHF. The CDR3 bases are TGTGCCAGCAGCCAGACAGGGTATTACTCACCCCTCCACTTT. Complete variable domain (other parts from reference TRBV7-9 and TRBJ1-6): DTGVSQNPRHKITKRGQNVTFRCDPISEHNRLYWYRQTLGQGPEFLTYFQNEAQLEKSRLLSDRFSAERPKGSFSTLEIQRTEQGDSAMYLCASSQTGYYSPLHFGNGTRLTVT.

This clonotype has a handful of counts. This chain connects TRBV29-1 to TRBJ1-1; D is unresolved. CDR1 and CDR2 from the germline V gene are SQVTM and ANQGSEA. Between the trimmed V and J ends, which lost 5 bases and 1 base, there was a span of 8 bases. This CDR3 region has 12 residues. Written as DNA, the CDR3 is TGCAGCGTTTATCGGGCGAACACTGAAGCTTTCTTT. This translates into CSVYRANTEAFF. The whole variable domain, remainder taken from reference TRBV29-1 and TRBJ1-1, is SAVISQKPSRDICQRGTSLTIQCQVDSQVTMMFWYRQQPGQSLTLIATANQGSEATYESGFVIDKFPISRPNLTFSTLTVSNMSPEDSSIYLCSVYRANTEAFFGQGTRLTVV.

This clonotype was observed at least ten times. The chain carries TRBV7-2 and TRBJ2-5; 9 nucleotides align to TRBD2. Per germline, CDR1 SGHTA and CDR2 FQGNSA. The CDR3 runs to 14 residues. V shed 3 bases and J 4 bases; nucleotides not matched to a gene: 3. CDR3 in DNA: TGTGCCAGCAGCTTCGGCGGGGGGGGAGAGACCCAGTACTTC. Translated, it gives CASSFGGGGETQYF.

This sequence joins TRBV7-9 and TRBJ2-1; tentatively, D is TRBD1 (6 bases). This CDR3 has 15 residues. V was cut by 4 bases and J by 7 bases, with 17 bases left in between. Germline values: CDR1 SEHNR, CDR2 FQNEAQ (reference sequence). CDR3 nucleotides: TGTGCCAGCAGCTCACTCCAGGGGAATGGGAATGAGCAGTTCTTC. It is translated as CASSSLQGNGNEQFF.

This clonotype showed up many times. CDR3 protein: CSASRPDRGYGEQYF. CDR3 nucleotides: TGCAGTGCCTCTCGACCCGACAGGGGATATGGCGAGCAGTACTTC. This chain joins TRBV20-1 and TRBJ2-7; 8 bases are shared with TRBD1. Germline CDR1 and CDR2: DFQATT and SNEGSKA (reference sequence). CDR3 length: 15 residues. Trimming cost V 6 bases and J 6 bases; bases outside gene matches: 16.

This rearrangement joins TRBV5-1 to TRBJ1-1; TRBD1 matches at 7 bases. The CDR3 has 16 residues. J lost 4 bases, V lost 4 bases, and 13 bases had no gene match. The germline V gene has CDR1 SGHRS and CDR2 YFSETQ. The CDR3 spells CASSTGQAWHGTEAFF. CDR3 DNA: TGCGCCAGCAGCACCGGACAGGCTTGGCATGGCACTGAAGCTTTCTTT.

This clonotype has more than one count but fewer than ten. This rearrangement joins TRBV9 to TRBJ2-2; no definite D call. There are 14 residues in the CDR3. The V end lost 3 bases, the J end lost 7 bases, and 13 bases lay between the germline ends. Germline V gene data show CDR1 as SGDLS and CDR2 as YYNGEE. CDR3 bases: TGTGCCAGCAGCGCCGGACGCGCGAACGGGGAGCTGTTTTTT. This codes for CASSAGRANGELFF.

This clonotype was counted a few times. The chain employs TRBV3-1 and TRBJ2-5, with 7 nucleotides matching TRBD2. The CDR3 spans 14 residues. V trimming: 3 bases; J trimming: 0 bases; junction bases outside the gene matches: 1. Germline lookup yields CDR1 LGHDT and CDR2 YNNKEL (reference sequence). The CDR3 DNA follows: TGTGCCAGCAGCCACGGACTAGACCAAGAGACCCAGTACTTC. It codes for CASSHGLDQETQYF.